A single sample gave rise to the 14 T cell receptor beta chains below, sequenced in a study of blood T cell repertoires in COVID-19. Assay: immunoSEQ multiplex PCR; the TCRdb copy retains only in-frame clones and omits some. The top ten clones hold 7.2% of a sample with more than 200,000 clones, around 87% of them seen once. Material for sequencing was PBMCs or T cells enriched from blood (not recorded which). These receptors were collected from a man between 25 and 39 years old in a cohort exposed to, infected with or recovered from COVID-19 (not recorded which).

The J gene is TRBJ2-2, the V gene TRBV4-1; D is perhaps TRBD2 (6 bases). Germline CDR1 and CDR2: MGHRA and YSYEKL. Trimming left V 0 bases short and J 1 base short, with 15 bases between. This CDR3 has 18 residues. CDR3 sequence reads: CASSQDIVLAENTGELFF. The DNA of the CDR3 is TGCGCCAGCAGCCAAGATATAGTGTTAGCGGAGAACACCGGGGAGCTGTTTTTT.

V usage is TRBV19 and J usage is TRBJ1-4; D gene uncertain. The CDR3 has 15 amino acids. Trimming removed 6 bases from V and 0 bases from J, with 11 bases in between. Per the germline V gene, CDR1 is LNHDA and CDR2 is SQIVND (reference sequence). CDR3 DNA sequence: TGTGCCAGTAGCAACAAACCAGCAACTAATGAAAAACTGTTTTTT. Translating gives CASSNKPATNEKLFF.

V and J are TRBV6-1 and TRBJ2-2; 13 bases agree with TRBD2. The V and J ends lost 3 bases and 5 bases, in that order; junction bases with no gene match: 6. The germline V gene encodes CDR1 MNHNS and CDR2 SASEGT. This CDR3 is 17 amino acids long. The chain's CDR3 is CASSDRRGLAGTGELFF. The DNA of the CDR3 is TGTGCCAGCAGTGATAGAAGGGGACTAGCGGGGACCGGGGAGCTGTTTTTT.

The chain has TRBV25-1 and TRBJ1-4, with 7 bases that match TRBD1. Germline CDR1 MGHDK, CDR2 SYGVNS. The CDR3 loop spans 16 amino acids. Unmatched junction bases numbered 12, after V lost 4 bases and J lost 7 bases. The CDR3 nucleotides are TGTGCCAGCAGTGGCGGTTTTACAGGGGTTGGTGAAAAACTGTTTTTT. It is translated as CASSGGFTGVGEKLFF.

The chain carries TRBV15 and TRBJ1-3; the D is unclear. Germline CDR1 is LNHNV and CDR2 is YYDKDF (reference sequence). The CDR3 length is 16 residues. The ends were cut back, 4 bases at V and 2 bases at J, with 15 bases in the middle. The CDR3 bases are TGTGCCACCAGCACACTTCCGGTTCGAACTGGAAACACCATATATTTT. It yields the protein CATSTLPVRTGNTIYF.

This chain connects TRBV6-2 or TRBV6-3 to TRBJ1-5, with D uncertain. This CDR3 is built from 14 residues. Germline values: CDR1 MNHEY, CDR2 SVGEGT. The V gene lost 5 bases and the J gene lost 9 bases, with 17 bases spanning the gap. The CDR3 region has the DNA TGTGCCAGCAGTCGCGGACTGCCGATGACGCCCCAGCATTTT. It codes for CASSRGLPMTPQHF.

This sequence joins TRBV21-1 and TRBJ1-3. TRBV21-1 is termed a pseudogene. The CDR3 totals 15 residues. The CDR3 loop reads CASSKPGRSGDTIYF. Written as DNA, the CDR3 is TGTGCCAGCAGCAAACCCGGGAGATCCGGGGACACCATATATTTT.

The gene calls are TRBV28 and TRBJ1-6; TRBD1 might be the D (6 bases). CDR3 length: 18 amino acids. Trimming left V 1 base short and J 0 bases short, with 13 bases between. From germline, CDR1 is MDHEN and CDR2 SYDVKM. CDR3 nucleotides: TGTGCCAGCAGTTTATACCGGCAGGGGAGCTCCTATAATTCACCCCTCCACTTT. It codes for CASSLYRQGSSYNSPLHF.

This chain uses TRBV14 with TRBJ1-1, with D perhaps matching TRBD1 (6 bases). Trimming removed 3 bases from V and 10 bases from J, with 21 bases in between. CDR1 is SGHDN and CDR2 is FVKESK in the germline V gene. This CDR3 has 15 amino acids. Here the CDR3 DNA reads TGTGCCAGCAGCCACCCCCGGGCGGGGGCTGATGGAGCTTTCTTT. Protein sequence: CASSHPRAGADGAFF.

This clone was seen only once. This chain links TRBV28 with TRBJ1-1; D is ambiguous. Trimming took 8 bases from V and 1 from J, leaving 14 bases between them. The CDR3 has 14 amino acids. Looked up from germline, CDR1 is MDHEN and CDR2 is SYDVKM. CDR3 protein: CASLELRSNTEAFF. The CDR3 DNA reads TGTGCCAGCTTGGAGCTAAGATCGAACACTGAAGCTTTCTTT.

The chain joins TRBV7-3 to TRBJ2-3; 10 bases are shared with TRBD2. With V trimmed by 7 bases and J by 5 bases, 15 bases remained unmatched. Germline lookup yields CDR1 SGHTA and CDR2 FQGTGA. The CDR3 sequence is 17 residues long. CDR3 bases: TGTGCCAGCACCCATCTACCGGGACTAGCGATCCGAGATACGCAGTATTTT. Its protein is CASTHLPGLAIRDTQYF. Full variable domain (missing parts from reference TRBV7-3 and TRBJ2-3): GAGVSQTPSNKVTEKGKYVELRCDPISGHTALYWYRQSLGQGPEFLIYFQGTGAADDSGLPNDRFFAVRPEGSVSTLKIQRTERGDSAVYLCASTHLPGLAIRDTQYFGPGTRLTVL.

This chain connects TRBV19 to TRBJ1-6; maybe TRBD1 (5 bases). The CDR3 is made up of 15 amino acids. Trimming left V 7 bases short and J 9 bases short, with 19 bases between. Germline CDR1 reads LNHDA; CDR2 reads SQIVND (reference sequence). The CDR3 bases are TGTGCCAGTACCGACCGGGACTCAGAAAGTTCACCCCTCCACTTT. Encoded protein: CASTDRDSESSPLHF.

The J gene is TRBJ2-7, the V gene TRBV11-3; D is uncertain. V was pared by 5 bases and J by 6 bases, with 17 bases between. CDR1 and CDR2 (germline): SGHNT, YENEEA. The CDR3 loop spans 14 amino acids. CDR3 protein: CASSHAGSNREQYF. For the CDR3, the DNA is TGTGCCAGCAGCCATGCCGGGTCTAACCGCGAGCAGTACTTC. The full variable domain, with the rest looked up from reference TRBV11-3 and TRBJ2-7, is EAGVVQSPRYKIIEKKQPVAFWCNPISGHNTLYWYLQNLGQGPELLIRYENEEAVDDSQLPKDRFSAERLKGVDSTLKIQPAELGDSAVYLCASSHAGSNREQYFGPGTRLTVT.

This sequence joins TRBV28 and TRBJ2-1; a weak D match, TRBD2 (6 bases). V was pared by 7 bases and J by 10 bases, with 20 bases between. The CDR3 has 14 amino acids. Germline assignment: CDR1 MDHEN and CDR2 SYDVKM. CDR3 in DNA: TGTGCCAGCACTGGGGCGGGAACTTTGAAAGAGCAGTTCTTC. It codes for CASTGAGTLKEQFF.